This T cell receptor (beta chain) was documented in a study of radiation and T cells in renal cell carcinoma (dated by TCRdb to the early 2020s). Study-level background: The samples were drawn from a clinical trial, where primary renal cell carcinomas were treated with 15 Gy of stereotactic body radiation therapy and then removed by nephrectomy 4 weeks afterward. In total, 53 samples underwent TCR beta sequencing: around 25 tumors plus 27 peripheral blood samples. Across all 53 samples, several million unique CDR3 nucleotide sequences encoding some 2.6 million unique CDR3 amino acid sequences were identified.

TCR beta libraries were generated from genomic DNA with the immunoSEQ kit, following the manufacturer's recommendations. For library preparation, a first multiplex PCR was performed with proprietary primers, followed by a second PCR in which unique barcodes were added, and bead cleanups were performed after each round. Each sample batch included a kit-provided positive control reaction and a negative control reaction. The final libraries underwent checking on an Agilent 4200 TapeStation D1000 ScreenTape, volumetric pooling, and quantification by qPCR. Sequencing was performed on an Illumina NextSeq500 with a MidOutput 150-cycle cartridge, and 156 Read1 and 15 Index1 cycles were run with kit custom primers. The pooled library was loaded at around 1.1 pM with roughly 20% PhiX control spiked in. In the authors' own workflow: Vendor-processed data were analyzed in R, with a clonotype defined as all T cells sharing the same CDR3 nucleotide sequence. For clone abundance analyses, frequencies were normalized to the 10,000 most abundant clones in each sample. Before analysis, public T cell clones were removed, and these numbered fewer than six per sample on average. An abundance difference of at least 32-fold between compartments was the criterion for calling clonotypes tumor-enriched or baseline blood-enriched. A beta-binomial differential abundance model was applied to find clonotypes that expanded or contracted between blood time points. The Baroni-Urbani and Buser coefficient was used to measure tumor-blood repertoire similarity, and groups were compared with two-tailed Wilcoxon tests in R. Drawn from immuneACCESS, this table holds only the in-frame rearrangements with V and J called that TCRdb kept. Clones are partly lost; checked studies trace under half to an unresolved V gene and leave the rest unexplained. V and J calls and clone size are those listed in that table; D and trimming were worked out from the DNA. This sample holds about 120,000 clones; about four fifths were observed only once. Approximately 5% of the sample rests with the top ten.

The time point label for this specimen denotes: blood 2 weeks post-SBRT. Sample treatment or condition, as interpreted from the label and publication: 15 Gy SBRT to primary tumor, nephrectomy 4 weeks later. Serial peripheral blood from radiation-treated patients was sampled at baseline, 2 weeks and 4 weeks after SBRT to track tumor-enriched clonotypes. All patients had renal cell carcinoma with clear cell pathology. Genomic DNA for TCR sequencing was prepared using the QIAamp DNA Blood Mini Kit (Qiagen). Only samples passing all quality control checks were included in the analyses. On this clone itself: There is no known antigen for this receptor. Nothing much larger sits one base from this clone, and base qualities are not available.

The CDR3, cysteine through phenylalanine, is 12 amino acids long. The only DNA kept is the CDR3, 36 bases in frame from the first base. As encoded in the germline V gene, CDR1 is SGHAT while CDR2 is FQNNGV. V loses 5 bases, J loses 4 bases, and the germline ends lie 8 bases apart. Study-wide conclusions, independent of this receptor: The single-armed trial design could not address effects of radiation dose or scheduling on the TCR repertoire. Because pretreatment tumor biopsies were not available, the study could not determine whether clonotypes were already present within the tumor at baseline. In blood, the top tumor clonotypes increased from baseline to 2 weeks after radiation and then shrank by 4 weeks, which suggests a temporary expansion of tumor-resident clones. Changes in the blood repertoire were not tracked past 4 weeks after treatment.

The material sequenced was blood, taken from a patient whose treatment included radiotherapy and nephrectomy. The source of this sequence is a man aged 50 to 60 with renal cell carcinoma. The receptor chain draws on TRBV11-2 and TRBJ1-1; the D segment cannot be called with confidence. The CDR3 sequence is CASSQRTTEAFF. Read as DNA, the sequence is TGTGCCAGCAGCCAAAGGACCACTGAAGCTTTCTTT.